The 28 T cell receptor beta chains reported below all come from one sample, sequenced in a study of blood T cell repertoires in COVID-19 (dated by TCRdb to about 2020). Libraries were built with the immunoSEQ multiplex PCR assay. TCRdb holds this immuneACCESS table with in-frame rearrangements only. Some clones are missing; in checked studies, unresolved V genes explain under half, and the rest has no known cause. The sample records a few hundred thousand clones, around 90% of which are singletons. The top ten hold roughly 4% of the sample. The sample was peripheral blood. These receptors were collected from a man in his 60s who had recovered from COVID-19.

The chain carries TRBV15 and TRBJ2-5; D unclear. CDR3 length: 15 amino acids. The V gene lost 0 bases and the J gene lost 2 bases, with 10 bases spanning the gap. Per germline, CDR1 LNHNV and CDR2 YYDKDF (reference sequence). The CDR3 region is CATSRDLPPQETQYF. The DNA of the CDR3 is TGTGCCACCAGCAGAGACCTCCCCCCTCAAGAGACCCAGTACTTC.

This rearrangement joins TRBV5-8 to TRBJ2-3; the D gene is possibly TRBD2 (5 bases). V lost 1 base and J lost 6, with 12 bases in between. Looked up from germline, CDR1 is SGHTS and CDR2 is YDEGEE. The CDR3 has 14 amino acids. For the CDR3, the DNA is TGTGCCAGCAGCTTGTACTACCAGCGGGATACGCAGTATTTT. It specifies CASSLYYQRDTQYF.

This sequence joins TRBV11-2 and TRBJ2-5; 10 nucleotides line up with TRBD1. The J segment lost 6 bases and the V segment lost 4 bases, leaving 11 bases of the junction unmatched. The CDR3 is 16 amino acids. The germline V gene encodes CDR1 SGHAT and CDR2 FQNNGV. The CDR3 reads CASSWLRDRGRKTQYF. CDR3 sequence (DNA): TGTGCCAGCAGCTGGCTAAGAGACAGGGGGCGCAAGACCCAGTACTTC.

This chain joins TRBV4-1 and TRBJ2-7, with 8 bases fitting TRBD2. V gave up 2 bases and J gave up 1 base; unmatched junction bases: 1. There are 14 residues in the CDR3. The germline V gene has CDR1 MGHRA and CDR2 YSYEKL. The CDR3 DNA reads as TGCGCCAGCAGCCAAACTAGCGGATCCTACGAGCAGTACTTC. Amino acids: CASSQTSGSYEQYF.

The J gene is TRBJ1-2, the V gene TRBV7-2; perhaps TRBD1 as D (5 bases). Germline assignment: CDR1 SGHTA and CDR2 FQGNSA. The length of the CDR3 is 14 residues. V dropped 2 bases and J dropped 7 bases, with 14 bases sitting between them. In DNA, the CDR3 is TGTGCCAGCAGCTTAACTGGGGGGTATGGTGGCTACACCTTC. Translating it yields CASSLTGGYGGYTF.

The chain is built from TRBV4-1 and TRBJ1-2, with a tentative D call TRBD1 (5 bases). Trimming shortened V by 1 base and J by 3 bases, and 12 bases separated the two germline ends. This CDR3 contains 15 residues. The germline V gene encodes CDR1 MGHRA and CDR2 YSYEKL. In DNA form, the CDR3 reads TGCGCCAGCAGCCAAGTAGTACAGGCACACTATGGCTACACCTTC. It codes for CASSQVVQAHYGYTF.

Only one count was recorded for this clone. This chain links TRBV2 with TRBJ1-2; D ambiguous. Germline-derived CDR1 and CDR2 are SNHLY and FYNNEI. Trimming cost V 1 base and J 0 bases, with 6 bases left between them. The CDR3 has 14 amino acids. The chain's CDR3 is CASSEGRTNYGYTF. CDR3 bases: TGTGCCAGCAGTGAAGGGCGGACTAACTATGGCTACACCTTC.

The rearrangement joins TRBV11-2 to TRBJ2-7, with a possible D match to TRBD2 (5 bases). This CDR3 has 19 amino acids. The V gene lost 5 bases and the J gene lost 0 bases, with 26 bases spanning the gap. CDR1 and CDR2 (germline): SGHAT, FQNNGV. In DNA form, the CDR3 reads TGTGCCAGCAGCCGCAGGATCGGGTCCCAAACCACTAGCTCCTACGAGCAGTACTTC. Its translation: CASSRRIGSQTTSSYEQYF. Full variable domain (missing parts from reference TRBV11-2 and TRBJ2-7): EAGVAQSPRYKIIEKRQSVAFWCNPISGHATLYWYQQILGQGPKLLIQFQNNGVVDDSQLPKDRFSAERLKGVDSTLKIQPAKLEDSAVYLCASSRRIGSQTTSSYEQYFGPGTRLTVT.

This chain connects TRBV19 to TRBJ1-5, with D tentatively TRBD1 (5 bases). In germline, CDR1 is LNHDA, CDR2 SQIVND (reference sequence). Trimming took off 5 bases at V and 4 bases at J, with 18 bases between the two ends. The CDR3 totals 16 residues. The CDR3 sequence: CASSPGVAFQNQPQHF. The CDR3 region has the DNA TGTGCCAGTAGTCCGGGGGTCGCCTTTCAGAATCAGCCCCAGCATTTT.

The chain is built from TRBV6-1 and TRBJ1-2; TRBD1 matches at 8 bases. Germline loops: CDR1 MNHNS, CDR2 SASEGT. The CDR3 extends over 16 amino acids. With 3 bases clipped from V and 4 bases from J, the junction kept 10 bases outside the gene matches. CDR3 sequence: CASSDGRGRQGYGYTF. The DNA of the CDR3 is TGTGCCAGCAGTGATGGCAGGGGGCGCCAAGGCTATGGCTACACCTTC.

This rearrangement joins TRBV29-1 to TRBJ1-1; 8 nucleotides align to TRBD1. With V trimmed by 4 bases and J by 6 bases, 7 bases remained unmatched. CDR3 size: 13 residues. Germline loops: CDR1 SQVTM, CDR2 ANQGSEA. CDR3 protein: CSVAETGASEAFF. The CDR3 DNA reads as TGCAGCGTTGCTGAGACAGGGGCTTCTGAAGCTTTCTTT.

Comments on this clone: The same CDR3 also results from other DNA sequences found in this sample. The CDR3 sequence: CAWSVRGTGANVLTF. For the CDR3, the DNA is TGTGCCTGGAGTGTACGGGGAACGGGGGCCAACGTCCTGACTTTC. The chain uses TRBV30 and TRBJ2-6; D might be TRBD2 (5 bases). Per the germline V gene, CDR1 is GTSNPN and CDR2 is SVGIG (reference sequence). The CDR3 has 15 residues. V was pared by 0 bases and J by 4 bases, with 10 bases between.

The V and J genes are TRBV2 and TRBJ1-5; D call uncertain. Germline lookup yields CDR1 SNHLY and CDR2 FYNNEI. V dropped 4 bases and J dropped 3 bases, with 4 bases sitting between them. The CDR3 has 12 residues. CDR3 nucleotide sequence: TGTGCCAGCAGTGCAGTCAATCAGCCCCAGCATTTT. Amino acids: CASSAVNQPQHF.

The chain is built from TRBV6-2 or TRBV6-3 and TRBJ2-1; D perhaps matches TRBD2 (7 bases). V lost 2 bases and J lost 8, with 16 bases in between. The CDR3 covers 15 residues. CDR1 is MNHEY and CDR2 is SVGEGT in the germline V gene. The CDR3 protein is CASSYPGGPVDEQFF. The CDR3 DNA is TGTGCCAGCAGTTACCCCGGGGGGCCGGTGGATGAGCAGTTCTTC.

The CDR3 spells CASSPTGTGQDYGYTF. The CDR3 DNA reads TGTGCCAGTAGTCCGACCGGGACAGGGCAGGACTATGGCTACACCTTC. The gene calls are TRBV19 and TRBJ1-2; 9 nucleotides match TRBD1. Germline lookup yields CDR1 LNHDA and CDR2 SQIVND (reference sequence). Trimming took 5 bases from V and 3 from J; bases not matched to a gene: 10. This CDR3 has 16 residues.

V gene TRBV18 combines with J gene TRBJ1-1; 8 bases fit TRBD1. With 3 bases clipped from V and 3 bases from J, the junction kept 3 bases outside the gene matches. The V gene's germline CDR1 is KGHSH and CDR2 LQKENI. This CDR3 has 14 amino acids. The CDR3 loop reads CASSPLQGDTEAFF. CDR3 sequence (DNA): TGTGCCAGCTCACCTTTACAGGGGGACACTGAAGCTTTCTTT.

The chain recombines TRBV27 with TRBJ1-2; D ambiguous. The CDR3 is 13 amino acids. The ends were cut back, 5 bases at V and 4 bases at J, with 11 bases in the middle. The V gene's germline CDR1 is MNHEY and CDR2 SMNVEV (reference sequence). The CDR3 region is CASSPRSGYGYTF. As DNA, the CDR3 is TGTGCCAGCAGTCCCAGAAGTGGCTATGGCTACACCTTC.

The chain combines TRBV6-9 with TRBJ2-7, with D tentatively TRBD1 (5 bases). The CDR3 length is 12 residues. Trimming removed 8 bases from V and 6 bases from J, with 14 bases in between. Germline loops: CDR1 MNHGY, CDR2 SVAAGI. CDR3 bases: TGTGCCAGCGCAGGGCTTCACAGCGAGCAGTACTTC. This codes for CASAGLHSEQYF.

The rearrangement uses TRBV7-6 and TRBJ2-2; TRBD1 aligns across 7 bases. In germline, CDR1 is SGHVS, CDR2 FNYEAQ. Trimming at V came to 5 bases and at J to 1 base, leaving 10 bases not matched to a gene. The CDR3 spans 17 residues. CDR3: CASSVTSGTENTGELFF. The CDR3 nucleotides are TGTGCCAGCAGCGTAACGTCCGGGACAGAGAACACCGGGGAGCTGTTTTTT.

V and J are TRBV15 and TRBJ2-3; 8 nucleotides align to TRBD1. The junction had 7 bases not matched to a gene; V was cut back by 5 bases and J by 3 bases. CDR3 length: 15 amino acids. Germline V gives CDR1 LNHNV, CDR2 YYDKDF (reference sequence). As DNA, the CDR3 is TGTGCCACCAGCGCTTCGGGACAGGCAACAGATACGCAGTATTTT. This translates into CATSASGQATDTQYF.

This chain uses TRBV5-1 with TRBJ2-3, with 15 bases matching TRBD2. CDR1 and CDR2 from the germline V gene are SGHRS and YFSETQ. This CDR3 comprises 17 residues. V was clipped by 3 bases and J by 6 bases; unmatched bases: 8. The CDR3 DNA reads as TGCGCCAGCAGCTCGGGACTAGCGGGGGGCGAGGGGGATACGCAGTATTTT. Translating it yields CASSSGLAGGEGDTQYF.

The chain has TRBV5-5 and TRBJ1-3, with D possibly TRBD1 on 5 matching bases. Trimming removed 0 bases from V and 3 bases from J, with 13 bases in between. Germline loops: CDR1 SGHKS, CDR2 YYEKEE (reference sequence). This CDR3 comprises 16 residues. The CDR3 sequence: CASSLGQSILGNTIYF. Written as DNA, the CDR3 is TGTGCCAGCAGCTTGGGACAGAGCATCCTTGGAAACACCATATATTTT. Complete variable domain (other parts from reference TRBV5-5 and TRBJ1-3): DAGVTQSPTHLIKTRGQQVTLRCSPISGHKSVSWYQQVLGQGPQFIFQYYEKEERGRGNFPDRFSARQFPNYSSELNVNALLLGDSALYLCASSLGQSILGNTIYFGEGSWLTVV.

The chain has TRBV24-1 and TRBJ1-2, with TRBD1 identical over 7 bases. Looked up from germline, CDR1 is KGHDR and CDR2 is SFDVKD. J was trimmed by 0 bases and V by 4 bases; bases with no gene match: 7. The CDR3 sequence is 16 residues long. CDR3 nucleotide sequence: TGTGCCACCAGTGACGCCGGGACAGCAACTAACTATGGCTACACCTTC. Translation gives CATSDAGTATNYGYTF.

The chain recombines TRBV19 with TRBJ2-5; D possibly corresponds to TRBD1 (5 bases). The CDR3 is made up of 13 amino acids. V lost 6 bases to trimming and J lost 3 bases, with 11 bases between them. From germline, CDR1 is LNHDA and CDR2 SQIVND (reference sequence). The CDR3 DNA is TGTGCCAGTAGAGGGGAAGGGAAAGAGACCCAGTACTTC. Its protein is CASRGEGKETQYF.

This chain joins TRBV4-1 and TRBJ2-5, with 9 bases aligning to TRBD2. CDR1 is MGHRA, CDR2 YSYEKL, per germline. The junction had 4 bases not matched to a gene; V was cut back by 2 bases and J by 6 bases. This CDR3 is 14 amino acids long. This CDR3 reads CASSQSGGPKTQYF. The CDR3 bases are TGCGCCAGCAGCCAAAGCGGGGGGCCTAAGACCCAGTACTTC.

This clone was seen just once. This chain joins TRBV11-2 and TRBJ2-3; no clear D. This CDR3 is 13 amino acids long. Germline V CDR1 and CDR2: SGHAT, FQNNGV. Trimming left V 2 bases short and J 2 bases short, with 5 bases between. The CDR3 loop is CASSLPLTDTQYF. DNA for the CDR3: TGTGCCAGCAGCTTACCTCTCACAGATACGCAGTATTTT.

V is TRBV6-5 and J is TRBJ2-2; D is perhaps TRBD1 (5 bases). The CDR3 totals 14 residues. Germline V gives CDR1 MNHEY, CDR2 SVGAGI. The germline V and J ends were trimmed by 2 bases and 6 bases, with 10 bases remaining between them. The CDR3 nucleotides are TGTGCCAGCAGTTACGCCTTCAGGGCCGGGGAGCTGTTTTTT. It encodes CASSYAFRAGELFF.

The chain employs TRBV19 and TRBJ2-3; D is perhaps TRBD1 (5 bases). Trimming pared 3 bases from V and 0 bases from J, leaving 10 bases between. CDR3 size: 15 residues. Per germline, CDR1 LNHDA and CDR2 SQIVND (reference sequence). This chain's CDR3 is CASSIGRQSTDTQYF. CDR3 sequence (DNA): TGTGCCAGTAGTATTGGGCGACAGAGCACAGATACGCAGTATTTT.